One sample yielded the 26 T cell receptor beta chains listed below, sequenced in a study of shared clonotypes between healthy human individuals (dated by TCRdb to 2019 to 2021). Receptor libraries were prepared by the immunoSEQ multiplex PCR assay. Not all clones reach the TCRdb copy of this immuneACCESS table, which keeps in-frame sequences only. Checked studies attribute under half of the gap to unresolved V genes and leave the rest unexplained. The sample yields about a million clones; roughly 80% were counted once. The ten largest clones take up roughly 0.83% of the sample. Sequencing was done on a sample of memory CD4+ T cells from PBMCs. Per the publication, the cell subset or site label means: CD45RA-negative fraction. These receptor sequences come from a man between 18 and 35 years old in good health. Some clones in this sample may be carry-over from other donors' samples.

J is TRBJ2-3 and V is TRBV5-5; TRBD1 agrees at 8 bases. Trimming at V came to 2 bases and at J to 2 bases, leaving 4 bases not matched to a gene. CDR3 length: 15 amino acids. Germline CDR1 reads SGHKS; CDR2 reads YYEKEE (reference sequence). CDR3 amino acids: CASSFQDRDTDTQYF. The DNA for the CDR3 is TGTGCCAGCAGCTTTCAGGACAGGGACACAGATACGCAGTATTTT.

The chain has TRBV5-1 and TRBJ2-1, with 10 positions matching TRBD2. The CDR3 spans 16 residues. CDR1 is SGHRS, CDR2 YFSETQ, per germline. V lost 1 base to trimming and J lost 3 bases; unmatched junction nucleotides: 4. For the CDR3, the DNA is TGCGCCAGCAGCTTGTTACCTAGCGGGAGCTACAATGAGCAGTTCTTC. It specifies CASSLLPSGSYNEQFF.

This chain links TRBV18 with TRBJ2-7, with D perhaps TRBD1 (6 bases). The CDR3 has 15 amino acids. V lost 4 bases to trimming and J lost 6 bases, with 19 bases between them. CDR1 is KGHSH, CDR2 LQKENI, per germline. The CDR3 sequence is CASSQQGGSLAEQYF. The CDR3 DNA reads TGTGCCAGCTCACAACAAGGGGGATCCCTGGCCGAGCAGTACTTC.

The genes are TRBV30 and TRBJ2-1; D is perhaps TRBD1 (5 bases). Trimming removed 2 bases from V and 2 bases from J, with 16 bases in between. In germline, CDR1 is GTSNPN, CDR2 SVGIG (reference sequence). This CDR3 spans 16 amino acids. CDR3 region: CAWSRPTARPYNEQFF. The CDR3 bases are TGTGCCTGGAGTCGCCCGACAGCGAGGCCCTACAATGAGCAGTTCTTC.

This chain joins TRBV6-5 and TRBJ2-1, with 7 positions matching TRBD2. CDR1 is MNHEY and CDR2 is SVGAGI in the germline V gene. V lost 6 bases to trimming and J lost 10 bases; unmatched junction nucleotides: 12. The CDR3 extends over 14 amino acids. This chain's CDR3 is CASRPFGGMVEQFF. The CDR3 DNA follows: TGTGCCAGCAGACCCTTCGGGGGGATGGTGGAGCAGTTCTTC.

This chain joins TRBV5-1 and TRBJ2-5; D is perhaps TRBD1 or TRBD2 (5 bases each). Germline values: CDR1 SGHRS, CDR2 YFSETQ. The CDR3 has 15 residues. The V gene lost 4 bases and the J gene lost 5 bases, with 18 bases spanning the gap. The chain's CDR3 is CASSPLSSEGETQYF. DNA of the CDR3: TGCGCCAGCAGCCCTCTCAGTTCTGAGGGGGAGACCCAGTACTTC.

V gene TRBV18 combines with J gene TRBJ2-1; D possibly matches TRBD1 or TRBD2 (5 bases each). V gave up 4 bases and J gave up 5 bases, with 15 bases separating them. The CDR3 spans 15 residues. CDR1 is KGHSH and CDR2 is LQKENI in the germline V gene. CDR3 sequence reads: CASSLNWDGDNEQFF. In DNA form, the CDR3 reads TGTGCCAGCTCACTAAACTGGGACGGAGACAATGAGCAGTTCTTC.

The chain is built from TRBV7-2 and TRBJ2-7, with D perhaps TRBD2 (6 bases). V lost 3 bases and J 2 bases, leaving 11 bases between the germline ends. Germline CDR1 reads SGHTA; CDR2 reads FQGNSA. CDR3 size: 14 residues. The CDR3 sequence: CASSFAGSTYEQYF. The CDR3 DNA reads as TGTGCCAGCAGCTTTGCCGGGAGCACCTACGAGCAGTACTTC.

The V call is TRBV28, the J call TRBJ1-1, with TRBD1 as a possible D gene (5 bases). CDR3 length: 14 amino acids. V lost 7 bases to trimming and J lost 1 base, with 13 bases between them. CDR1 and CDR2 from the germline V gene are MDHEN and SYDVKM. The CDR3 sequence: CASTLGRWNTEAFF. The CDR3 DNA reads TGTGCCAGCACCCTGGGACGGTGGAACACTGAAGCTTTCTTT. The full variable domain, completed using reference TRBV28 and TRBJ1-1, is DVKVTQSSRYLVKRTGEKVFLECVQDMDHENMFWYRQDPGLGLRLIYFSYDVKMKEKGDIPEGYSVSREKKERFSLILESASTNQTSMYLCASTLGRWNTEAFFGQGTRLTVV.

J is TRBJ1-1 and V is TRBV28; 9 bases are a match to TRBD1. The CDR3 totals 13 residues. V shed 3 bases, J shed 11 bases, and the junction held 7 bases outside the gene matches. Germline lookup yields CDR1 MDHEN and CDR2 SYDVKM. The CDR3 region is CASSLVTGGYAFF. CDR3 nucleotide sequence: TGTGCCAGCAGTTTGGTGACAGGGGGTTATGCTTTCTTT.

The V and J genes are TRBV19 and TRBJ1-1; 8 bases are shared with TRBD1. The CDR3 extends over 14 amino acids. V dropped 3 bases and J dropped 5; count of bases not matched to a gene: 5. CDR1 and CDR2 from the germline V gene are LNHDA and SQIVND (reference sequence). CDR3 amino acids: CASSIRTGRTEAFF. The CDR3 DNA reads as TGTGCCAGTAGTATTCGGACAGGGAGGACTGAAGCTTTCTTT. The complete variable domain, with remaining parts taken from reference TRBV19 and TRBJ1-1, reads DGGITQSPKYLFRKEGQNVTLSCEQNLNHDAMYWYRQDPGQGLRLIYYSQIVNDFQKGDIAEGYSVSREKKESFPLTVTSAQKNPTAFYLCASSIRTGRTEAFFGQGTRLTVV.

This chain uses TRBV18 with TRBJ2-6; D might be TRBD1 (6 bases). The germline gives CDR1 KGHSH, CDR2 LQKENI. The CDR3 sequence is 15 residues long. Trimming took 4 bases from V and 4 from J, leaving 11 bases between them. The CDR3 here is CASSLNRAGANVLTF. CDR3 DNA: TGTGCCAGCTCACTCAACAGGGCCGGGGCCAACGTCCTGACTTTC.

The chain recombines TRBV30 with TRBJ2-7; weak D call: TRBD2 (6 bases). This CDR3 spans 14 amino acids. From germline, CDR1 is GTSNPN and CDR2 SVGIG (reference sequence). Trimming shortened V by 3 bases and J by 1 base, and 13 bases separated the two germline ends. CDR3 in amino acids: CAWRLGGGSYEQYF. In DNA form, the CDR3 reads TGTGCCTGGAGGTTAGGTGGGGGGTCCTACGAGCAGTACTTC.

The sample holds one count of this clone. The rearrangement joins TRBV5-4 to TRBJ1-4; D remains unclear. Trimming shortened V by 0 bases and J by 5 bases, and 11 bases separated the two germline ends. This CDR3 is built from 15 residues. CDR1 SGHNT and CDR2 YYREEE come from the germline V gene (reference sequence). The CDR3 DNA reads as TGTGCCAGCAGCTTGGGGTGGGGTCTCAATGAAAAACTGTTTTTT. It encodes CASSLGWGLNEKLFF. Complete variable domain (other parts from reference TRBV5-4 and TRBJ1-4): ETGVTQSPTHLIKTRGQQVTLRCSSQSGHNTVSWYQQALGQGPQFIFQYYREEENGRGNFPPRFSGLQFPNYSSELNVNALELDDSALYLCASSLGWGLNEKLFFGSGTQLSVL.

The chain couples TRBV28 to TRBJ2-1, with 10 bases aligning to TRBD1. In germline, CDR1 is MDHEN, CDR2 SYDVKM. With 6 bases clipped from V and 6 bases from J, the junction kept 5 bases outside the gene matches. The CDR3 runs to 14 residues. The CDR3 region is CASSPGQGPNEQFF. CDR3 bases: TGTGCCAGCAGCCCGGGACAGGGGCCCAATGAGCAGTTCTTC. The full variable domain, completed using reference TRBV28 and TRBJ2-1, is DVKVTQSSRYLVKRTGEKVFLECVQDMDHENMFWYRQDPGLGLRLIYFSYDVKMKEKGDIPEGYSVSREKKERFSLILESASTNQTSMYLCASSPGQGPNEQFFGPGTRLTVL.

This chain connects TRBV7-9 to TRBJ2-5, with TRBD2 matching over 9 bases. The ends lost 1 base at V and 2 bases at J; junction bases unmatched: 8. Germline assignment: CDR1 SEHNR and CDR2 FQNEAQ (reference sequence). This CDR3 is built from 17 residues. The CDR3 DNA sequence: TGTGCCAGCAGCTTAGGTGCGGCTAGCGGGGTTCAAGAGACCCAGTACTTC. Translated: CASSLGAASGVQETQYF.

The chain links TRBV4-1 to TRBJ1-1, with D hard to call. The V end was cut by 3 bases, the J end by 0 bases, with 8 bases between. CDR1 is MGHRA, CDR2 YSYEKL, per germline. CDR3 length: 14 amino acids. In DNA form, the CDR3 reads TGCGCCAGCAGCCAGCCCGGGGTGAACACTGAAGCTTTCTTT. Amino acids: CASSQPGVNTEAFF.

V and J are TRBV18 and TRBJ1-3, with D maybe TRBD1 (6 bases). Trimming pared 6 bases from V and 0 bases from J, leaving 15 bases between. Germline loops: CDR1 KGHSH, CDR2 LQKENI. This CDR3 is built from 16 residues. DNA for the CDR3: TGTGCCAGCTCGCCTACGGGGGGGGCCTCTGGAAACACCATATATTTT. Its translation: CASSPTGGASGNTIYF.

The table lists this clone with a count of one. The chain recombines TRBV4-3 with TRBJ2-2; 9 bases map to TRBD1. V lost 6 bases to trimming and J lost 2 bases; unmatched junction nucleotides: 7. The CDR3 is 16 amino acids. From germline, CDR1 is LGHNA and CDR2 YSLEER. In nucleotides, the CDR3 is TGCGCCAGCAGACAGGGGGCCGGCCTTAACACCGGGGAGCTGTTTTTT. It specifies CASRQGAGLNTGELFF.

Only one count was recorded for this clone. V and J are TRBV7-2 and TRBJ2-4, with D unresolved. CDR3 length: 14 residues. Germline assignment: CDR1 SGHTA and CDR2 FQGNSA. V was shortened by 1 base and J by 9 bases, with 13 bases between the two germline ends. In DNA, the CDR3 is TGTGCCAGCAGCTTAGATGGGGATGCAGGCATTCAGTACTTC. Translating gives CASSLDGDAGIQYF.

The gene calls are TRBV11-2 and TRBJ1-4, with D hard to call. The ends were cut back, 5 bases at V and 5 bases at J, with 15 bases in the middle. CDR1 is SGHAT and CDR2 is FQNNGV in the germline V gene. There are 15 residues in the CDR3. As DNA, the CDR3 is TGTGCCAGCAGCCGCGGGGTTTATGGGAATGAAAAACTGTTTTTT. Its translation is CASSRGVYGNEKLFF.

This clone was seen only a few times. Other DNA sequences in the same sample also yield this CDR3. The chain uses TRBV7-9 and TRBJ2-5; D is uncertain. The CDR3 loop spans 12 amino acids. Germline V gene lookup returns CDR1 SEHNR and CDR2 FQNEAQ (reference sequence). Trimming stripped 6 bases from V and 5 bases from J, with 10 bases between. The CDR3 DNA is TGTGCCAGCAGTTCATCCGGGGAGACCCAGTACTTC. Protein sequence: CASSSSGETQYF.

The V call is TRBV5-6, the J call TRBJ2-7, with 11 bases matching TRBD2. The V and J ends lost 0 bases and 0 bases, in that order; junction bases with no gene match: 2. The CDR3 has 16 amino acids. Germline V gene lookup returns CDR1 SGHDT and CDR2 YYEEEE. CDR3 sequence: CASSLGTSGSSYEQYF. The CDR3 DNA follows: TGTGCCAGCAGCTTGGGTACTAGCGGGAGCTCCTACGAGCAGTACTTC.

This chain connects TRBV29-1 to TRBJ1-2; D unclear. Germline CDR1 and CDR2: SQVTM and ANQGSEA. Between the trimmed V and J ends, which lost 0 bases and 10 bases, there was a span of 12 bases. This CDR3 spans 12 amino acids. The CDR3 DNA follows: TGCAGCGTTGAAGAGGGCAGAAACCTCTACACCTTC. Translation gives CSVEEGRNLYTF.

V gene TRBV18 combines with J gene TRBJ1-2; D may be TRBD1 (6 bases). Germline V gives CDR1 KGHSH, CDR2 LQKENI. V was cut by 2 bases and J by 8 bases, with 12 bases left in between. This CDR3 contains 13 residues. CDR3 loop: CASSPSGTTGYTF. Written as DNA, the CDR3 is TGTGCCAGCTCACCATCCGGGACAACAGGCTACACCTTC.

This chain uses TRBV11-2 with TRBJ1-4; TRBD1 agrees at 8 bases. Trimming took 5 bases from V and 4 from J; bases not matched to a gene: 9. The CDR3 is made up of 16 amino acids. CDR1 and CDR2 (germline): SGHAT, FQNNGV. The CDR3 DNA follows: TGTGCCAGCAGCCTCCGGACAGGGTTTCGTAATGAAAAACTGTTTTTT. The encoded protein is CASSLRTGFRNEKLFF.